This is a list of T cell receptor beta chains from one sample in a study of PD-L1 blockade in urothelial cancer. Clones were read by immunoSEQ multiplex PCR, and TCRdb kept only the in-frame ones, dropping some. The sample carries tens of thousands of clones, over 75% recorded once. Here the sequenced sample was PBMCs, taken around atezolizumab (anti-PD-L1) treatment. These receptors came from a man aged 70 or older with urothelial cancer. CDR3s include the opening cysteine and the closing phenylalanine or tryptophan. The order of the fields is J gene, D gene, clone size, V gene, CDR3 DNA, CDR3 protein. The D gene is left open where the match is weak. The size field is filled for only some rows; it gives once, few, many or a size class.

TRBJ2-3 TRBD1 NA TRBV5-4 TGTGCCAGCAGCCCTCGCTCAGGGGGCGCAGGGGGCACAGATACGCAGTATTTT CASSPRSGGAGGTDTQYF
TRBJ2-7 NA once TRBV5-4 TGTGCCAGCAGCTCCCAGGGGACCCACGAGCAGTACTTC CASSSQGTHEQYF
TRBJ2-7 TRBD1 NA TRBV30 TGTGCCTGGAGTCGGGGACAGGGGTACGAGCAGTACTTC CAWSRGQGYEQYF
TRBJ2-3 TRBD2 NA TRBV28 TGTGCCAGCAACGGACTAGCGGGAGAAGATACGCAGTATTTT CASNGLAGEDTQYF
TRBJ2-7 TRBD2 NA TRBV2 TGTGCCAGCAAAACTAGCGAAAACTACGAGCAGTACTTC CASKTSENYEQYF
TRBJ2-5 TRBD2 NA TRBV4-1 TGCGCCAGCAGCCAGAACTTCGGGACTAGCGAGCAGAGCGGGACCCAGTACTTC CASSQNFGTSEQSGTQYF
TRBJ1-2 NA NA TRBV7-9 TGTGCCAGCAGCTCGCTATTGACACATCCCTATGGCTACACCTTC CASSSLLTHPYGYTF
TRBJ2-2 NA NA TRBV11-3 TGTGCCAGCAGCTTATTTTCAGGGTCCACCGGGGAGCTGTTTTTT CASSLFSGSTGELFF
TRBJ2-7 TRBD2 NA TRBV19 TGTGCCAGTAGTATATCCGCCGGCGGGAGTCCCATCTACGAGCAGTACTTC CASSISAGGSPIYEQYF
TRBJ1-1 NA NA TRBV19 TGTGCCAGTAGTGGTCAATCGGGAACTGAAGCTTTCTTT CASSGQSGTEAFF
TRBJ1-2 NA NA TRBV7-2 TGTGCCAGCAGCTTAGTGAGGGCCCGCTATGGCTACACCTTC CASSLVRARYGYTF
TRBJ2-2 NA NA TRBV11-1 TGTGCCAGCAGCCCTATGGGGGGCGGGGAGCTGTTTTTT CASSPMGGGELFF
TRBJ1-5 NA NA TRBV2 TGTGCCAGCAGTGAAAAATGGTCAGGGAGCAATCAGCCCCAGCATTTT CASSEKWSGSNQPQHF
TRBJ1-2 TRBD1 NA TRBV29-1 TGCAGCGTTGGTGGCACAGGGGCTTCGGCTTATGGCTACACCTTC CSVGGTGASAYGYTF
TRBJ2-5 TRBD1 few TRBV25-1 TGTGCCAGCAGTGCCTGGACAGGGCTAGAGACCCAGTACTTC CASSAWTGLETQYF
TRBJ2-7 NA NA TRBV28 TGTGCCAGCAGTTTGAGGGGGAGGGAAGGGGAGCAGTACTTC CASSLRGREGEQYF
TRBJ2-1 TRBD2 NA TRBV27 TGTGCCAGCAGTTTTGGAGCGGGAGGGATCACGGATGAGCAGTTCTTC CASSFGAGGITDEQFF
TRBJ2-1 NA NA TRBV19 TGTGCCAGTAACGCAATAGGGGGCTCCTACAATGAGCAGTTCTTC CASNAIGGSYNEQFF
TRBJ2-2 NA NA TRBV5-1 TGCGCCAGCAGCTTGTCCGACAGTAACACCGGGGAGCTGTTTTTT CASSLSDSNTGELFF
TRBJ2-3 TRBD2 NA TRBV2 TGTGCCAGCTCTAGCGGGAAGAGCACAGATACGCAGTATTTT CASSSGKSTDTQYF